Listed below are T cell receptor beta chains from one sample, sequenced in a study of blood T cell repertoires in COVID-19. Assay used: immunoSEQ multiplex PCR; TCRdb lists only in-frame clones, some missing. The sample includes about 280,000 clones, more than 80% of them seen just once. Sequenced material: PBMCs or T cells enriched from blood (not recorded which). The receptors stem from a woman in her thirties with acute COVID-19. The CDR3 runs from the conserved cysteine through the conserved F or W. A D gene is named only where the DNA matches it firmly. The size entry is marked missing in some rows and otherwise reads once, few, many or a size class.

>-|TRBD2|TRBJ2-7|15|TRBV19
TGTGCCAGTAGACCAACCGGGACTAGCATCGGTCAGCAGTACTTC
CASRPTGTSIGQQYF
>-|TRBD2|TRBJ2-1|14|TRBV15
TGTGCCACCCGCATAGCGGGTTTCTACAATGAGCAGTTCTTC
CATRIAGFYNEQFF
>-|TRBD1|TRBJ1-5|15|TRBV19
TGTGCCAGTAGTACGACAGGGGGCGTCAATCAGCCCCAGCATTTT
CASSTTGGVNQPQHF
>-|-|TRBJ2-3|16|TRBV19
TGTGCCAGTAGCCCCCCGGCGGTACCTAGCACAGATACGCAGTATTTT
CASSPPAVPSTDTQYF
>-|TRBD1|TRBJ2-3|15|TRBV7-2
TGTGCCAGCAGTAGCCGCAGGGGGTTCACAGATACGCAGTATTTT
CASSSRRGFTDTQYF
>-|-|TRBJ2-7|15|TRBV19
TGTGCCAGTAGTATTGGGTTAGGAGACTACTACGAGCAGTACTTC
CASSIGLGDYYEQYF
>-|TRBD1|TRBJ2-5|16|TRBV3-1/TRBV3-2
TGTGCCAGCAGCCAATTCCGGGACAGCTTACAAGAGACCCAGTACTTC
CASSQFRDSLQETQYF
>few|TRBD2|TRBJ2-7|15|TRBV4-1
TGCGCCAGCAGCTATGGGACTAGCCTCTCCTACGAGCAGTACTTC
CASSYGTSLSYEQYF
>few|-|TRBJ1-5|13|TRBV2
TGTGCCAGCAGCGCGGACACTTATCAGCCCCAGCATTTT
CASSADTYQPQHF
>-|TRBD2|TRBJ2-1|17|TRBV3-1/TRBV3-2
TGTGCCAGCACTCCGGACCCTTCTAGCGGGAGTGACAATGAGCAGTTCTTC
CASTPDPSSGSDNEQFF
>few|-|TRBJ1-2|15|TRBV6-1
TGTGCCAGCAGTGAACATGGGGCCTTCACTTATGGCTACACCTTC
CASSEHGAFTYGYTF
>-|TRBD1|TRBJ2-7|15|TRBV9
TGTGCCAGCAGCTCCCGGACAGGGGATTCCTACGAGCAGTACTTC
CASSSRTGDSYEQYF
>-|TRBD1|TRBJ2-7|15|TRBV3-1/TRBV3-2
TGTGCCAGCAGCTCTCCGGGACAGGGTTTCTACGAGCAGTACTTC
CASSSPGQGFYEQYF
>once|-|TRBJ1-5|15|TRBV7-2
TGTGCCAGCAGCTGGACAGTGGTAAGCAATCAGCCCCAGCATTTT
CASSWTVVSNQPQHF
>-|-|TRBJ1-2|17|TRBV27
TGTGCCAGCAGTTCCGCCGGTGCGGAGGGCCTGAACTATGGCTACACCTTC
CASSSAGAEGLNYGYTF
>-|-|TRBJ1-2|14|TRBV19
TGTGCCAGTAGTATGGGAGCGCCTAACTATGGCTACACCTTC
CASSMGAPNYGYTF
>-|-|TRBJ1-4|15|TRBV7-2
TGTGCCAGCAGCGACCAGGTGGTCTTAGGTGAAAAACTGTTTTTT
CASSDQVVLGEKLFF
>-|TRBD2|TRBJ2-1|15|TRBV6-5
TGTGTCAGTCGCCCGTATGGGCGGGAGTGGAATGAGCAGTTCTTC
CVSRPYGREWNEQFF
>once|TRBD2|TRBJ2-3|17|TRBV4-2
TGTGCCAGCAGCCAAGACTGGCGGGAGCATCGGACAGATACGCAGTATTTT
CASSQDWREHRTDTQYF
>-|-|TRBJ1-5|13|TRBV28
TGTGCCAGCGTGACAGGATTTTCTCAGCCCCAGCATTTT
CASVTGFSQPQHF
>-|TRBD1|TRBJ1-6|16|TRBV18
TGTGCCAGCTCACCAGGGACAGGGGGCAGGAATTCACCCCTCCACTTT
CASSPGTGGRNSPLHF
>-|-|TRBJ2-3|13|TRBV7-8
TGTGCCAGCCGGACTCCCATGGGAGATACGCAGTATTTT
CASRTPMGDTQYF
>few|-|TRBJ1-6|15|TRBV4-2
TGTGCCAGCAGCCAAGATCAGGGCGGGGGATCACCCCTCCACTTT
CASSQDQGGGSPLHF
>-|-|TRBJ2-7|13|TRBV14
TGTGCCAGCAGCCCTCGGGTTGGATACGAGCAGTACTTC
CASSPRVGYEQYF
>-|TRBD2|TRBJ2-7|15|TRBV4-1
TGCGCCAGCAGCCAAGAATTCCGGGGGGGCTACGAGCAGTACTTC
CASSQEFRGGYEQYF
>-|TRBD1|TRBJ1-2|15|TRBV11-2
TGTGCCAGCAGCTTCTCGGGACAGGGAAACTATGGCTACACCTTC
CASSFSGQGNYGYTF
>-|-|TRBJ2-1|15|TRBV5-1
TGCGCCAGCAGCTTGGATGGAGGGTTGCTAAGTGAGCAGTTCTTC
CASSLDGGLLSEQFF
>few|-|TRBJ1-2|12|TRBV28
TGTGCCAGCAACGGACAGTCCTATGGCTACACCTTC
CASNGQSYGYTF
>-|TRBD2|TRBJ2-2|17|TRBV3-1/TRBV3-2
TGTGCCAGCAGCCCAACGGGACTAGCGGGAGGTAGAGGGGAGCTGTTTTTT
CASSPTGLAGGRGELFF
>-|-|TRBJ2-1|15|TRBV9
TGTGCCAGCAGCGCCGCCGGAGGGGTAGGCAATGAGCAGTTCTTC
CASSAAGGVGNEQFF
>-|TRBD2|TRBJ2-2|18|TRBV3-1/TRBV3-2
TGTGCCAGCAGCCCCCCCTGGGGACTAGCGGCGAACACCGGGGAGCTGTTTTTT
CASSPPWGLAANTGELFF
>-|-|TRBJ2-2|16|TRBV14
TGTGCCAGCAGCAAGGCCCTCCCGGGAGTGGCCGGGGAGCTGTTTTTT
CASSKALPGVAGELFF
>once|TRBD2|TRBJ2-3|18|TRBV18
TGTGCCAGCTCACCACCGAACGGCGGGAGTATCAGCACAGATACGCAGTATTTT
CASSPPNGGSISTDTQYF
>-|-|TRBJ2-1|14|TRBV5-1
TGCGCCAGCAGCTTGGGGAGCTCCTACAATGAGCAGTTCTTC
CASSLGSSYNEQFF
>-|TRBD2|TRBJ2-2|16|TRBV24-1
TGTGCCACCAGTGATGCCCTAGCGGTTATCACCGGGGAGCTGTTTTTT
CATSDALAVITGELFF
>-|TRBD1|TRBJ1-6|15|TRBV27
TGTGCCAGCAGTTTACTGGACAGGGCGGATTCACCCCTCCACTTT
CASSLLDRADSPLHF
>-|TRBD2|TRBJ2-4|11|TRBV4-1
TGCGCCAGCGCGGGAGGGGGCATTCAGTACTTC
CASAGGGIQYF
>-|-|TRBJ2-7|13|TRBV5-4
TGTGCCAGCAGCTTGGCCGGGACCTACGAGCAGTACTTC
CASSLAGTYEQYF
>-|-|TRBJ2-6|16|TRBV19
TGTGCCAGTAGTGGGGGCGCTAACTCTGGGGCCAACGTCCTGACTTTC
CASSGGANSGANVLTF
>-|-|TRBJ2-2|13|TRBV7-6
TGTGCCAGCAGCCATAGCCCCCAATCGGAGGTGTTTTTT
CASSHSPQSEVFF
>once|TRBD1|TRBJ2-7|15|TRBV27
TGTGCCAGCAGTTCCCCGGGACAGGGCCACTACGAGCAGTACTTC
CASSSPGQGHYEQYF
>-|TRBD2|TRBJ2-1|14|TRBV30
TGTGCCTGGACTCAGGGAGGGCCCTACAATGAGCAGTTCTTC
CAWTQGGPYNEQFF
>-|TRBD1|TRBJ2-7|14|TRBV7-9
TGTGCCAGCAGCTTGGTACAGGGGGTTGACGAGCAGTACTTC
CASSLVQGVDEQYF
>-|-|TRBJ2-7|15|TRBV27
TGTGCCAGCAGTTTGGATAGCGGAAACTCCTACGAGCAGTACTTC
CASSLDSGNSYEQYF
>-|TRBD2|TRBJ2-5|16|TRBV19
TGTGCCAGCTCCTCCAGCGGGAGGGCAGATCGGGAGACCCAGTACTTC
CASSSSGRADRETQYF
>-|TRBD2|TRBJ2-7|14|TRBV27
TGTGCCAGCGGTGGAAGCGGGAGGGGCTACGAGCAGTACTTC
CASGGSGRGYEQYF
>-|-|TRBJ1-1|12|TRBV19
TGTGCCAGTATTGGCGGGAACACTGAAGCTTTCTTT
CASIGGNTEAFF
>-|TRBD2|TRBJ2-3|16|TRBV28
TGTGCCAGCGTAGCCTCGGGACTAGCTCCCACAGATACGCAGTATTTT
CASVASGLAPTDTQYF
>few|-|TRBJ2-7|12|TRBV27
TGTGCCAGCAGCGGGGACTCCTACGAGCAGTACTTC
CASSGDSYEQYF
>-|-|TRBJ2-7|12|TRBV24-1
TGTGCCACCAGAGGATCTGACAGGGAGCAGTACTTC
CATRGSDREQYF
>-|-|TRBJ2-7|13|TRBV27
TGTGCCAGCAGTCTTCGGGAGAGTAACGAGCAGTACTTC
CASSLRESNEQYF
>-|-|TRBJ1-2|12|TRBV14
TGTGCCAGCAGCCAAGGAGATTTTGGCTACACCTTC
CASSQGDFGYTF
>-|-|TRBJ2-5|16|TRBV5-1
TGCGCCAGCAGCTTGGCCAGTGGCGGGGGCTTGGAGACCCAGTACTTC
CASSLASGGGLETQYF
>-|TRBD1|TRBJ2-7|13|TRBV19
TGTGCCAGTGGGACAGGGGGTATATACGAGCAGTACTTC
CASGTGGIYEQYF